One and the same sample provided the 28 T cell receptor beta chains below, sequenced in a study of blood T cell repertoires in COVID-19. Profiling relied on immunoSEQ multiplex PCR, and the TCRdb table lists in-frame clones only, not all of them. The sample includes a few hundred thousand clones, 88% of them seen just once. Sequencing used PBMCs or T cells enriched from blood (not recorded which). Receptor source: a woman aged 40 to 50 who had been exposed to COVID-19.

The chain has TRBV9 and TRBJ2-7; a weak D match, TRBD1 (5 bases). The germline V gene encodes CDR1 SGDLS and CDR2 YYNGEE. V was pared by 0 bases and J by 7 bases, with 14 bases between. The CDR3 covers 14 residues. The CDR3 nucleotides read TGTGCCAGCAGCGTAGGTGGCAGGGAATTGGAGCAGTACTTC. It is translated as CASSVGGRELEQYF.

The CDR3: CASSLSRVTYNSPLHF. Written as DNA, the CDR3 is TGTGCCAGCAGTTTGTCCCGGGTGACCTATAATTCACCCCTCCACTTT. The chain recombines TRBV6-5 with TRBJ1-6; D remains ambiguous. Germline loops: CDR1 MNHEY, CDR2 SVGAGI. V was cut by 4 bases and J by 2 bases, with 12 bases left in between. The length of the CDR3 is 16 residues.

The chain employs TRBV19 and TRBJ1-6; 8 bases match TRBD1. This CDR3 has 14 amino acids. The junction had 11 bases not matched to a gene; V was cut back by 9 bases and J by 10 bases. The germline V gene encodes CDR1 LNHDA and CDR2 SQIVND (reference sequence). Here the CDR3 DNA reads TGTGCCAGCACGCCCCAGGGGGCCGGCTCACCCCTCCACTTT. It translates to CASTPQGAGSPLHF.

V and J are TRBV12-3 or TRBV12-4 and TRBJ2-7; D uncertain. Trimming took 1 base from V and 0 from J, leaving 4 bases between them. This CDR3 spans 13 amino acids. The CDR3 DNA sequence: TGTGCCAGCAGTTTAGGCAGCTCCTACGAGCAGTACGTC. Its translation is CASSLGSSYEQYV.

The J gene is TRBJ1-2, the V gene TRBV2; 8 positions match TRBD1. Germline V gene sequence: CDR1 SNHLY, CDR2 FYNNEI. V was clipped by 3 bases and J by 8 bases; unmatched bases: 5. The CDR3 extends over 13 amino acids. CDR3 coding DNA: TGTGCCAGCAGTGATTTCCGGGACAGGGGCTACACCTTC. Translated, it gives CASSDFRDRGYTF. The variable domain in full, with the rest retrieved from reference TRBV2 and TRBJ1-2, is EPEVTQTPSHQVTQMGQEVILRCVPISNHLYFYWYRQILGQKVEFLVSFYNNEISEKSEIFDDQFSVERPDGSNFTLKIRSTKLEDSAMYFCASSDFRDRGYTFGSGTRLTVV.

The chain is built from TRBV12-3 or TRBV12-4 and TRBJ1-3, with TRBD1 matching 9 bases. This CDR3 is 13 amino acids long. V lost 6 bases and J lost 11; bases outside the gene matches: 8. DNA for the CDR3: TGTGCCAGCAGGCCGGGACAGGGAGGGCCCATATATTTT. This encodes CASRPGQGGPIYF.

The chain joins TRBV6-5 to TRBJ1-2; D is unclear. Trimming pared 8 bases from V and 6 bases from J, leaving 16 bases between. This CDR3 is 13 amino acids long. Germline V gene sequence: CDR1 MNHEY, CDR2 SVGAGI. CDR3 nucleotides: TGTGCCAGCCGTCCTCTTATTGGCAATGGCTACACCTTC. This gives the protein CASRPLIGNGYTF.

CDR3 bases: TGCGCCAGCGATGAAGGTGGGGCGTACAATGAGCAGTTCTTC. Translating gives CASDEGGAYNEQFF. The gene calls are TRBV5-1 and TRBJ2-1, with D tentatively TRBD1 (5 bases). In germline, CDR1 is SGHRS, CDR2 YFSETQ. The V end lost 7 bases, the J end lost 4 bases, and 15 bases lay between the germline ends. The length of the CDR3 is 14 residues.

The CDR3 DNA sequence: TGTGCCAGCAGTGACCCGGGACTAGCGGCACTGGCCTACGAGCAGTACGTC. This sequence encodes CASSDPGLAALAYEQYV. The rearrangement uses TRBV6-1 and TRBJ2-7, with 11 positions matching TRBD2. CDR1 and CDR2 from the germline V gene are MNHNS and SASEGT. The CDR3 is made up of 17 amino acids. J was trimmed by 2 bases and V by 3 bases; bases with no gene match: 9.

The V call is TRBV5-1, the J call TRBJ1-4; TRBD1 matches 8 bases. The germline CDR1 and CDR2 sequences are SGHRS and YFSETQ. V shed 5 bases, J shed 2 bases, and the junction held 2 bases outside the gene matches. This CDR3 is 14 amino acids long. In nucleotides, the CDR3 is TGCGCCAGCAGTCAGGGGGCGACTAATGAAAAACTGTTTTTT. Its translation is CASSQGATNEKLFF.

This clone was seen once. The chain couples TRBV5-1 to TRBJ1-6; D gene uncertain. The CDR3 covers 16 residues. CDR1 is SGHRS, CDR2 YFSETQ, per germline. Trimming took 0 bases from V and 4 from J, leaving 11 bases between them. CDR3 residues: CASSLASVAYNSPLHF. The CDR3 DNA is TGCGCCAGCAGCTTGGCTTCAGTTGCTTATAATTCACCCCTCCACTTT.

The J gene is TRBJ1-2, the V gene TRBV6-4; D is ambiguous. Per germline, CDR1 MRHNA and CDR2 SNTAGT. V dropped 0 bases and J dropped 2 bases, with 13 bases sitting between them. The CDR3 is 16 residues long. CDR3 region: CASSDSAGGPNYGYTF. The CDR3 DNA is TGTGCCAGCAGTGACTCAGCGGGTGGACCGAACTATGGCTACACCTTC.

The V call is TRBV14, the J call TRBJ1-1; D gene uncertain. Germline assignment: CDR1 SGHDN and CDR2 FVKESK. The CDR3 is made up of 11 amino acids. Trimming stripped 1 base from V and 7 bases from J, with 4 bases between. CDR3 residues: CASSQAREAFF. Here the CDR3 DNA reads TGTGCCAGCAGCCAAGCCCGTGAAGCTTTCTTT. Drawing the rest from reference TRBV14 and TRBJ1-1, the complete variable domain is EAGVTQFPSHSVIEKGQTVTLRCDPISGHDNLYWYRRVMGKEIKFLLHFVKESKQDESGMPNNRFLAERTGGTYSTLKVQPAELEDSGVYFCASSQAREAFFGQGTRLTVV.

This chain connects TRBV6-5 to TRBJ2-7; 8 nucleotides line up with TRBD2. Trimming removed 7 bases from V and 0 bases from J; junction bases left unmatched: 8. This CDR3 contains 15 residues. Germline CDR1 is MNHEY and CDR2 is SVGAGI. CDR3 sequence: CASTPQRELSYEQYV. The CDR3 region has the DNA TGTGCCAGCACACCCCAGCGGGAGCTCTCCTACGAGCAGTACGTC.

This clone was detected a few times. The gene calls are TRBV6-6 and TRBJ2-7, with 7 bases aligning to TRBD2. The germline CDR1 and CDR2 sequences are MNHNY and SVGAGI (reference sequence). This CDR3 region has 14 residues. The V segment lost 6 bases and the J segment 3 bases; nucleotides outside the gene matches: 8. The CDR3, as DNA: TGTGCCAGCAGCAAACCGTCGGGGGGCTACGAGCAGTACGTC. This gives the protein CASSKPSGGYEQYV.

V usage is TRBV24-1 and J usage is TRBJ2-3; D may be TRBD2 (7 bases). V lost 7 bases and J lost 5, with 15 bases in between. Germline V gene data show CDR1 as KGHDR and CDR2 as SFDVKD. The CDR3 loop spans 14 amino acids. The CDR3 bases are TGTGCCACCAGGGGGGGGCCTCAGAGAGATACGCAGTATTTT. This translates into CATRGGPQRDTQYF.

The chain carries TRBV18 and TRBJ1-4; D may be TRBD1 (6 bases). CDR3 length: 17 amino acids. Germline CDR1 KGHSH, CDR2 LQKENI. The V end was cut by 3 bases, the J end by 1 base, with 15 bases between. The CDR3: CASSPQGSSQTNEKLFF. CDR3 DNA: TGTGCCAGCTCACCGCAGGGGAGTTCGCAAACTAATGAAAAACTGTTTTTT. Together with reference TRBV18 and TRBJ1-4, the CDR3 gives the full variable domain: NAGVMQNPRHLVRRRGQEARLRCSPMKGHSHVYWYRQLPEEGLKFMVYLQKENIIDESGMPKERFSAEFPKEGPSILRIQQVVRGDSAAYFCASSPQGSSQTNEKLFFGSGTQLSVL.

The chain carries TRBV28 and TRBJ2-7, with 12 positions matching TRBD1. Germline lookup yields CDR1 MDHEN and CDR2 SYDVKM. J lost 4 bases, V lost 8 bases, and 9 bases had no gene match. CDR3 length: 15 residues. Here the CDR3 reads CASLPGDRGRYEQYF. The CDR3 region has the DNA TGTGCCAGCCTCCCCGGGGACAGGGGGCGGTACGAGCAGTACTTC.

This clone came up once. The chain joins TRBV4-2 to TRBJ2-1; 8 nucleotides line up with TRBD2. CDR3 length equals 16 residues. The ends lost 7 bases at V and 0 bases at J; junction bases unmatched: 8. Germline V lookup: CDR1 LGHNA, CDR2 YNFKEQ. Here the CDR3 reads CASTPGGRDSYNEQFF. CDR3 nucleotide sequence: TGTGCCAGCACCCCGGGAGGGAGGGACTCCTACAATGAGCAGTTCTTC.

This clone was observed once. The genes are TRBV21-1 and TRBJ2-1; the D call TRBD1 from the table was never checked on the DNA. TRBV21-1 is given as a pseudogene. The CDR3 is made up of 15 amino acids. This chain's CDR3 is CASSKCVNRGVEQFF. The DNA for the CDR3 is TGTGCCAGCAGCAAATGTGTCAACAGGGGAGTGGAGCAGTTCTTC.

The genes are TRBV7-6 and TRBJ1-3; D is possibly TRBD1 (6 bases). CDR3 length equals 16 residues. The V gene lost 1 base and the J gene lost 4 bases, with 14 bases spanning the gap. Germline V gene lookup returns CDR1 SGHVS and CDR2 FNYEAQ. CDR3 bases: TGTGCCAGCAGCTTAGTCAGGGGAGCGTGGGGAAACACCATATATTTT. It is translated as CASSLVRGAWGNTIYF.

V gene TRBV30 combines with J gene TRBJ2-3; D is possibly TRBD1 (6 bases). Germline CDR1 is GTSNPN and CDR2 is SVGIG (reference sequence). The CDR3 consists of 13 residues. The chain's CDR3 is CASKQGYTDTQYF. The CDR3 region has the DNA TGTGCTTCGAAACAGGGATACACAGATACGCAGTATTTT.

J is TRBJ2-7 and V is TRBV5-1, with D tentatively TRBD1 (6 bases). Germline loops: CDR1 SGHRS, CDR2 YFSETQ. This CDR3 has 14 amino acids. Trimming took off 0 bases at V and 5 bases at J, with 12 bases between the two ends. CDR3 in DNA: TGCGCCAGCAGCTTGGCTGGACAGAGGGACGAGCAGTACTTC. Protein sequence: CASSLAGQRDEQYF.

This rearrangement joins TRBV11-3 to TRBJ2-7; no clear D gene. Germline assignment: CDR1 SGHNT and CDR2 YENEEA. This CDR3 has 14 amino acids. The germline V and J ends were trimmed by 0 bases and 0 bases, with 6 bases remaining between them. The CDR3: CASSLDYGSYEQYF. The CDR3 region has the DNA TGTGCCAGCAGCTTAGACTACGGCTCCTACGAGCAGTACTTC.

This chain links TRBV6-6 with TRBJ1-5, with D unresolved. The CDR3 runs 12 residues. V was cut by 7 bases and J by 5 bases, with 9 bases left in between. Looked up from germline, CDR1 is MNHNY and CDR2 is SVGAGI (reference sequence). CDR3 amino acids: CASKTDYQPQHF. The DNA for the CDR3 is TGTGCCAGCAAAACAGATTATCAGCCCCAGCATTTT.

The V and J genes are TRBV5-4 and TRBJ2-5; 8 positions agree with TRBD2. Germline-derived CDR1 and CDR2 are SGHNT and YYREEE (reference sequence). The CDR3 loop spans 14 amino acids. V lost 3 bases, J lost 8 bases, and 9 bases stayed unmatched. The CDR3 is CASSSGGGLATQYF. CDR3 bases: TGTGCCAGCAGCTCGGGGGGAGGACTAGCTACCCAGTACTTC.

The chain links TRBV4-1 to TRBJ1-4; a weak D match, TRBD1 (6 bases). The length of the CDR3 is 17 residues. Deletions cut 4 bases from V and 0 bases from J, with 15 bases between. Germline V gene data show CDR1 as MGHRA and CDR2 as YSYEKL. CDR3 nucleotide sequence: TGCGCCAGCAGCCGACAGGCCCCAGTTGCAACTAATGAAAAACTGTTTTTT. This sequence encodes CASSRQAPVATNEKLFF.

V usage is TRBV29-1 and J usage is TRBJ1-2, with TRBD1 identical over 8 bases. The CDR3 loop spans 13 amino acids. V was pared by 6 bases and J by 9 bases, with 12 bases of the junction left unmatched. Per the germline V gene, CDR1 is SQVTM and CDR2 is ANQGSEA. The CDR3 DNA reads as TGCAGCGTAGCTCAAACTCAGGGGGCCAGCTACACCTTC. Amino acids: CSVAQTQGASYTF.